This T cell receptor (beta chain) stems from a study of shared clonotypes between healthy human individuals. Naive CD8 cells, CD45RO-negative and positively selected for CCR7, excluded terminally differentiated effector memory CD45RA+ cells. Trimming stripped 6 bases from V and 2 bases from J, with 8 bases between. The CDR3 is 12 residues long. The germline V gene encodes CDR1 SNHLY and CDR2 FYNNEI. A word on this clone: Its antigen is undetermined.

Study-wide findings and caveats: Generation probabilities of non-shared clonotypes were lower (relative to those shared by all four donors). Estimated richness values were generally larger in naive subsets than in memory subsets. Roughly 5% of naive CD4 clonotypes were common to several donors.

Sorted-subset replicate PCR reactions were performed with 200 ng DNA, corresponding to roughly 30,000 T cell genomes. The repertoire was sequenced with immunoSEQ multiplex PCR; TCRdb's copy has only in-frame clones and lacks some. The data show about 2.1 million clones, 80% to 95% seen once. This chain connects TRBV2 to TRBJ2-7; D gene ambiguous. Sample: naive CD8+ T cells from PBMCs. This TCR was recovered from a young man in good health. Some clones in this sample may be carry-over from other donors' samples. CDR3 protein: CASSPAPYEQYF. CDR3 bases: TGTGCCAGCAGCCCGGCACCCTACGAGCAGTACTTC.